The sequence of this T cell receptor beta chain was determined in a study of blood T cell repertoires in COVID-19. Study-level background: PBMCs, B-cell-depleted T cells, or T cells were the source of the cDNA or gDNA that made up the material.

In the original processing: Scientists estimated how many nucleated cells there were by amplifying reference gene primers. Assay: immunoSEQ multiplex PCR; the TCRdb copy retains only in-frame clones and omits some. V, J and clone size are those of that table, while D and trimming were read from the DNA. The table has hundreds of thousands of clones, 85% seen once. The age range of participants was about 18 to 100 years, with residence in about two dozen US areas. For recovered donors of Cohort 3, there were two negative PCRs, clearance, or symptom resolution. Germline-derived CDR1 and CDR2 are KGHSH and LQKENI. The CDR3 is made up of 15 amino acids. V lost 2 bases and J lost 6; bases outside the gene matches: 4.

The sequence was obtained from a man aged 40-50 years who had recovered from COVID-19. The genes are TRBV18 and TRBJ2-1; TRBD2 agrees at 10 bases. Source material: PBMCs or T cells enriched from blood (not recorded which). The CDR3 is CASSPGLAGANEQFF. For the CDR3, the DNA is TGTGCCAGCTCACCAGGGCTAGCGGGAGCCAATGAGCAGTTCTTC.